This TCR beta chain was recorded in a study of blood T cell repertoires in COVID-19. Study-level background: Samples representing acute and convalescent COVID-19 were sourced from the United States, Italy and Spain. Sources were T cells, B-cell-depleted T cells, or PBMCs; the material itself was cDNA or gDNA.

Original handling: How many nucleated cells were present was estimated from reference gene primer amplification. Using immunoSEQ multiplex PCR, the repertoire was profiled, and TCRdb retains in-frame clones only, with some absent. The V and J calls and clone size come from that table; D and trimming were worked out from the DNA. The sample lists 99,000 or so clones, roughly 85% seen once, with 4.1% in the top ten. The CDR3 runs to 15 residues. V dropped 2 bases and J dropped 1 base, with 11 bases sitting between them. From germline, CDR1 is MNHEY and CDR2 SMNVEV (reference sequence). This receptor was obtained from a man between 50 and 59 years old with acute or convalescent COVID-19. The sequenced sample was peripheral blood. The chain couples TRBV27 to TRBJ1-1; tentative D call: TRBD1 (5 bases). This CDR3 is CASSLVGRANTEAFF. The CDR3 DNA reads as TGTGCCAGCAGTTTAGTGGGCAGGGCGAACACTGAAGCTTTCTTT.